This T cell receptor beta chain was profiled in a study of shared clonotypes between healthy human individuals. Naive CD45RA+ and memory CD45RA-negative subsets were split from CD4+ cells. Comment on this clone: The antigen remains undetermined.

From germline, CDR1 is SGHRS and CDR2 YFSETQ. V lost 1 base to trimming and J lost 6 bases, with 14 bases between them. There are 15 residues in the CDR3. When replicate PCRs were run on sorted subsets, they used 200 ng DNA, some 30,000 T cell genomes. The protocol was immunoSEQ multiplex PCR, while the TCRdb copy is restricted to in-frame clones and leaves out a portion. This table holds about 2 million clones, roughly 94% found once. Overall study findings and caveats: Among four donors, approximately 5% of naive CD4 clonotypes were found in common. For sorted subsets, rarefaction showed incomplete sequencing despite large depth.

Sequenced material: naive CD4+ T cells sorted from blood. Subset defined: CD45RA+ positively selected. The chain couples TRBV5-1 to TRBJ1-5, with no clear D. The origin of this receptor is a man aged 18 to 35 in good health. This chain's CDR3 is CASSLNNPAIQPQHF. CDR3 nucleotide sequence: TGCGCCAGCAGCTTGAATAACCCAGCAATTCAGCCCCAGCATTTT.